What follows are 19 T cell receptor beta chains derived from one specimen sequenced in a study of blood T cells in healthy people across ages (dated by TCRdb to the mid-2010s). Library generation was performed with 5' RACE. The listed sequencing device is Illumina HiSeq 2500. A second PCR of about 6 to 12 cycles was performed with a sample-barcoded 5' primer and a J-beta primer mix. Using fastp trimming at Q25 and MiXCR clonotype assembly, TCRdb reanalyzed the public sequencing data and kept in-frame beta chains. Each record represents a unique CDR3 protein, reported with the most common genes and DNA among its rows. This sample holds about 830,000 distinct CDR3 sequences; over 45% were observed only once. The ten largest clones take up about 20% of the sample. The sequenced sample consisted of blood. These receptors were collected from a man aged 30 to 39 in good health.

This sequence joins TRBV4-1 and TRBJ2-7, with a weak D call TRBD2 (7 bases). Trimming cost V 1 base and J 3 bases, with 37 bases left between them. From germline, CDR1 is MGHRA and CDR2 YSYEKL. The CDR3 spans 23 residues. CDR3: CASSQVSGTFRGYKRDIDYEQYF. The CDR3 DNA reads TGCGCCAGCAGCCAAGTTTCCGGGACATTTCGCGGTTACAAGCGGGATATAGACTACGAGCAGTACTTC.

This chain uses TRBV7-9 with TRBJ2-7; TRBD1 aligns across 9 bases. The trim removed 4 bases at V and 2 bases at J, leaving 3 bases unmatched. CDR1 is SEHNR, CDR2 FQNEAQ, per germline (reference sequence). This CDR3 has 14 amino acids. The CDR3 reads CASSSDRGTYEQYF. As DNA, the CDR3 is TGTGCCAGCAGCTCAGACAGGGGGACCTACGAGCAGTACTTC.

The V gene is TRBV7-2, the J gene TRBJ2-3, with D hard to call. CDR1 and CDR2 (germline): SGHTA, FQGNSA. This CDR3 comprises 13 residues. Trimming cost V 6 bases and J 6 bases, with 13 bases left between them. CDR3 nucleotide sequence: TGTGCCAGCAGGGCAACCTCTAGTGATACGCAGTATTTT. This codes for CASRATSSDTQYF.

V usage is TRBV7-9 and J usage is TRBJ2-7, with D unclear. From germline, CDR1 is SEHNR and CDR2 FQNEAQ (reference sequence). Trimming cost V 5 bases and J 6 bases, with 8 bases left between them. This CDR3 spans 11 amino acids. The DNA of the CDR3 is TGTGCCAGCAGCGTGGGCGTCGAGCAGTACTTC. The encoded protein is CASSVGVEQYF.

This clonotype has a single count. The J gene is TRBJ2-5, the V gene TRBV5-1; perhaps TRBD1 as D (7 bases). V lost 3 bases and J 11 bases, leaving 17 bases between the germline ends. This CDR3 has 13 amino acids. CDR1 and CDR2 from the germline V gene are SGHRS and YFSETQ. CDR3 DNA sequence: TGCGCCAGCAGCTCTAAGGGCAGGGGGGAGCAGTACTTC. Translating gives CASSSKGRGEQYF.

This clonotype was found a few times. The chain couples TRBV3-1 to TRBJ2-1, with D possibly being TRBD2 (6 bases). Between the trimmed V and J ends, which lost 4 bases and 5 bases, there was a span of 9 bases. The germline gives CDR1 LGHDT, CDR2 YNNKEL (reference sequence). This CDR3 region has 13 residues. This chain's CDR3 is CASSPLANNEQFF. In nucleotides, the CDR3 is TGTGCCAGCAGCCCCCTAGCGAACAATGAGCAGTTCTTC.

This sequence joins TRBV20-1 and TRBJ2-1; no clear D. V lost 0 bases, J lost 9 bases, and 15 bases lay in between. Germline V gene sequence: CDR1 DFQATT, CDR2 SNEGSKA (reference sequence). CDR3 length: 14 residues. In DNA form, the CDR3 reads TGCAGTGCTAGAGATGTAGATTGGGGTAGTGAGCAGTTCTTC. Translation gives CSARDVDWGSEQFF.

V is TRBV29-1 and J is TRBJ2-7; 9 nucleotides line up with TRBD1. The last part of the DNA fits TRBJ2-1 better; the J call may be wrong. The CDR3 extends over 14 amino acids. CDR1 is SQVTM, CDR2 ANQGSEA, per germline. The CDR3 DNA sequence: TGCAGCGATGGACTCCGGGACAGGGTAAATGAGCAGTTCTTC. It specifies CSDGLRDRVNEQFF.

This clonotype appeared once. The CDR3 loop reads CAWSRGGSYEQYF. In DNA form, the CDR3 reads TGTGCCTGGAGCAGGGGGGGCTCCTACGAGCAGTACTTC. The chain joins TRBV30 to TRBJ2-7; the D call may be TRBD1 or TRBD2 (7 bases each). The CDR3 covers 13 residues. Per the germline V gene, CDR1 is GTSNPN and CDR2 is SVGIG (reference sequence). Trimming stripped 3 bases from V and 0 bases from J, with 9 bases between.

Only a few counts were recorded for this clonotype. The chain recombines TRBV7-2 with TRBJ2-5, with D possibly being TRBD2 (6 bases). Judging by the DNA end, TRBJ2-7 fits better; the J call may be wrong. Germline CDR1 is SGHTA and CDR2 is FQGNSA. CDR3 length: 14 amino acids. The DNA of the CDR3 is TGTGCCAGCAGCTTATGGGGCGGGGAGTTCGAGCAGTACTTC. Translation gives CASSLWGGEFEQYF.

V usage is TRBV20-1 and J usage is TRBJ1-2; 9 positions match TRBD1. The CDR3 is 14 amino acids. Trimming at V came to 6 bases and at J to 4 bases, leaving 9 bases not matched to a gene. In germline, CDR1 is DFQATT, CDR2 SNEGSKA (reference sequence). The CDR3 region is CSAKQGAGSYGYTF. CDR3 in DNA: TGCAGTGCCAAACAGGGGGCGGGAAGCTATGGCTACACCTTC.

The chain carries TRBV20-1 and TRBJ1-3; TRBD1 is a possible D gene (5 bases). CDR1 is DFQATT and CDR2 is SNEGSKA in the germline V gene (reference sequence). CDR3 length equals 22 residues. Trimming pared 1 base from V and 0 bases from J, leaving 31 bases between. CDR3 protein: CSARVTQGGALTSTLSGNTIYF. The CDR3 coding sequence is TGCAGTGCTAGAGTTACCCAGGGAGGAGCCCTGACCTCAACCCTCTCTGGAAACACCATATATTTT.

The chain recombines TRBV28 with TRBJ1-2, with D possibly being TRBD1 (5 bases). Trimming stripped 7 bases from V and 0 bases from J, with 15 bases between. The CDR3 runs 15 residues. Germline values: CDR1 MDHEN, CDR2 SYDVKM. The CDR3 here is CASKGYLTANYGYTF. CDR3 DNA sequence: TGTGCCAGCAAGGGGTACTTGACAGCTAACTATGGCTACACCTTC.

V usage is TRBV4-3 and J usage is TRBJ1-5; perhaps TRBD1 as D (5 bases). Germline CDR1 and CDR2: LGHNA and YSLEER. The CDR3 totals 15 residues. V was clipped by 1 base and J by 7 bases, with 14 bases between them. The CDR3 region is CASSQGIREGQPQHF. CDR3 sequence (DNA): TGCGCCAGCAGCCAAGGGATCAGGGAGGGCCAGCCCCAGCATTTT.

This clonotype has ten or more counts. This chain links TRBV7-2 with TRBJ2-7; 9 bases are a match to TRBD2. J was trimmed by 3 bases and V by 5 bases; bases with no gene match: 5. The CDR3 is 14 residues long. Germline loops: CDR1 SGHTA, CDR2 FQGNSA. The CDR3 nucleotides are TGTGCCAGCAGCCGCGGGGGGGCCAACTACGAGCAGTACTTC. This gives the protein CASSRGGANYEQYF.

Worth noting for this clonotype: At one boundary the junction diverges from the germline segment, which might be a read error. This chain joins TRBV29-1 and TRBJ2-1, with D possibly matching TRBD1 (6 bases). This CDR3 is 13 amino acids long. Germline CDR1 reads SQVTM; CDR2 reads ANQGSEA. CDR3 DNA: TGTAGCGTTGGGTTATGGGACACGGATGAGCAGTTCTTC. It specifies CSVGLWDTDEQFF.

The chain uses TRBV20-1 and TRBJ2-4; TRBD2 might be the D (6 bases). The DNA end is a closer match to TRBJ2-7, so the J assignment may be wrong. Germline V gives CDR1 DFQATT, CDR2 SNEGSKA (reference sequence). This CDR3 has 16 residues. In DNA form, the CDR3 reads TGCAGTGCTCATCCTATAGACCCGGGACTTGATTACGAGCAGTACTTC. Translation: CSAHPIDPGLDYEQYF.

The CDR3 sequence: CASSADAYEQYF. CDR3 in DNA: TGTGCCAGCAGCGCGGACGCCTACGAGCAGTACTTC. The chain uses TRBV7-9 and TRBJ2-5; the D is unclear. The closer fit of TRBJ2-7 to the DNA end suggests the J call may be wrong. The CDR3 spans 12 residues. Germline V lookup: CDR1 SEHNR, CDR2 FQNEAQ (reference sequence).

This clonotype is large. This may come from a read error, since a much larger clone is one base off. V is TRBV30 and J is TRBJ2-7; D is unclear. CDR1 is GTSNPN, CDR2 SVGIG, per germline (reference sequence). The length of the CDR3 is 14 residues. V was trimmed by 4 bases and J by 0 bases, leaving 13 bases between them. CDR3 in amino acids: CAWTPRGSSYEQYF. The DNA of the CDR3 is TGTGCCTGGACCCCCCGTGGCAGCTCCTACGAGCAGTACTTC.